This T cell receptor (beta chain) was documented in a study of Ad26.COV2.S vaccination and SARS-CoV-2 variants. The study's findings and limits: Vaccine and placebo recipients had similar non-spike TCR breadth. Substantial breadth in spike-specific CD8+ and CD4+ T cell responses was reportedly seen after vaccination.

Treatment noted: 19 received Ad26.COV2.S at low or high dose, single or two shots; about 5 received placebo; per-sample allocation not given. Material that was analyzed had been drawn on day 63 after the first vaccine or placebo injection. Clones were read by immunoSEQ multiplex PCR, and TCRdb kept only the in-frame ones, dropping some. The table has 200,000 to 300,000 clones, around nine tenths seen once. Notes on this clone: Its antigen is not identified.

CDR1 is MNHEY and CDR2 is SMNVEV in the germline V gene (reference sequence). The CDR3 is 14 amino acids. V was pared by 5 bases and J by 9 bases, with 17 bases between. The sequenced sample was peripheral blood, obtained in a trial of Ad26.COV2.S vaccine versus placebo. This TCR came from a person aged 18 to 59 who received the Ad26.COV2.S COVID-19 vaccine or a placebo. The chain is built from TRBV27 and TRBJ1-5; D is unclear. The CDR3 protein is CASSPSDPSGPQHF. Here the CDR3 DNA reads TGTGCCAGCAGTCCAAGCGATCCCTCGGGGCCCCAGCATTTT.